The 12 T cell receptor beta chains below come from one sample, sequenced in a study of Graves' ophthalmopathy and Graves' hyperthyroidism. Transcripts of RNA were the source for amplifying TCR beta CDR3 regions. HTBI primers served in a first-round RT-PCR, which a second-round multiplex PCR followed. TCRdb independently ran MiXCR on the multiplex PCR reads; one entry per CDR3 protein. The sample has 600,000 to 650,000 distinct CDR3 sequences, around a fifth seen once; the top ten hold more than 5.5%. Sequenced: peripheral blood. The origin of the receptors is a woman aged 18 to 35 with stable Graves' hyperthyroidism. Some clones in this sample may be carry-over from other donors' samples.

This clonotype was recorded at least ten times. The chain employs TRBV6-1 and TRBJ2-4; 7 bases line up with TRBD2. Germline V lookup: CDR1 MNHNS, CDR2 SASEGT. The CDR3 has 16 amino acids. Germline trimming cut 5 bases from V and 2 bases from J; bases unmatched to any gene: 9. Here the CDR3 reads CASSSGAGPPKNIQYF. CDR3 sequence (DNA): TGTGCCAGCAGTAGCGGGGCGGGCCCCCCCAAAAACATTCAGTACTTC.

This clonotype was recorded at least ten times. The chain combines TRBV28 with TRBJ2-6; D remains unclear. The germline gives CDR1 MDHEN, CDR2 SYDVKM. Trimming took 5 bases from V and 3 from J, leaving 5 bases between them. The CDR3 covers 13 residues. The CDR3 DNA follows: TGTGCCAGCAGTGATATTGGGGCCAACGTCCTGACTTTC. Protein product: CASSDIGANVLTF.

This clonotype was picked up many times. The chain combines TRBV11-2 with TRBJ2-7, with 8 bases aligning to TRBD2. This CDR3 has 16 amino acids. Germline lookup yields CDR1 SGHAT and CDR2 FQNNGV. V gave up 2 bases and J gave up 7 bases; unmatched junction bases: 13. CDR3 sequence reads: CASSLFPAGVGQEQYF. DNA for the CDR3: TGTGCCAGCAGCTTATTTCCAGCGGGAGTTGGACAGGAGCAGTACTTC.

The chain combines TRBV19 with TRBJ1-1, with a possible D match to TRBD1 (6 bases). V was pared by 10 bases and J by 4 bases, with 13 bases between. This CDR3 is 12 amino acids long. Germline CDR1 LNHDA, CDR2 SQIVND (reference sequence). The CDR3 DNA sequence: TGTGCCACTGCACAGGGCGGCACTGAAGCTTTCTTT. Translated, it gives CATAQGGTEAFF.

The table lists this clonotype with a few counts. V usage is TRBV18 and J usage is TRBJ1-5; possibly TRBD1 for D (5 bases). The germline CDR1 and CDR2 sequences are KGHSH and LQKENI. The CDR3 runs 14 residues. Trimming stripped 3 bases from V and 6 bases from J, with 12 bases between. CDR3 sequence (DNA): TGTGCCAGCTCACCCGGGACCGGAAGTCAGCCCCAGCATTTT. Its protein is CASSPGTGSQPQHF. Using reference TRBV18 and TRBJ1-5 for the parts outside the CDR3, the full variable domain is NAGVMQNPRHLVRRRGQEARLRCSPMKGHSHVYWYRQLPEEGLKFMVYLQKENIIDESGMPKERFSAEFPKEGPSILRIQQVVRGDSAAYFCASSPGTGSQPQHFGDGTRLSIL.

This clonotype was seen a handful of times. The chain carries TRBV20-1 and TRBJ2-5, with D possibly matching TRBD1 (5 bases). In germline, CDR1 is DFQATT, CDR2 SNEGSKA (reference sequence). The CDR3 has 11 amino acids. CDR3 in amino acids: CTGQDRKTQYF. CDR3 nucleotides: TGCACAGGGCAGGATAGGAAGACCCAGTACTTC.

V is TRBV28 and J is TRBJ1-1; weak D call: TRBD1 (5 bases). Germline-derived CDR1 and CDR2 are MDHEN and SYDVKM. The CDR3 totals 18 residues. Trimming took off 1 base at V and 9 bases at J, with 27 bases between the two ends. The CDR3 region is CASSLSNRVRRDLRKAFF. In nucleotides, the CDR3 is TGTGCCAGCAGTTTATCTAATAGGGTGAGGAGGGACCTGCGCAAAGCTTTCTTT.

The sample holds many counts of this clonotype. This CDR3 is CASSTSQRAEAFF. The CDR3 nucleotides are TGTGCCAGCAGTACCTCCCAGCGCGCTGAAGCTTTCTTT. This chain uses TRBV2 with TRBJ1-1; D is unresolved. The V end was cut by 5 bases, the J end by 6 bases, with 13 bases between. The CDR3 is 13 amino acids. Germline-derived CDR1 and CDR2 are SNHLY and FYNNEI.

J is TRBJ2-7 and V is TRBV7-2; TRBD1 might be the D (6 bases). This CDR3 spans 13 amino acids. V lost 1 base, J lost 5 bases, and 9 bases lay in between. Per the germline V gene, CDR1 is SGHTA and CDR2 is FQGNSA. The chain's CDR3 is CASSLDRANEQYV. CDR3 nucleotide sequence: TGTGCCAGCAGCTTAGACAGGGCCAACGAGCAGTACGTC.

This clonotype was counted many times. This CDR3 is CASSESRLLIEQYF. The CDR3 DNA follows: TGTGCCAGCAGTGAAAGTAGACTCCTCATTGAGCAGTACTTC. J is TRBJ2-7 and V is TRBV6-1; D gene unclear. The V and J ends lost 2 bases and 7 bases respectively, with 15 bases between them. Germline V gene data show CDR1 as MNHNS and CDR2 as SASEGT. The CDR3 is made up of 14 amino acids.

For this clonotype: The CDR3 ends on some other residue instead of the conserved phenylalanine or tryptophan, so this is likely a read error. The chain has TRBV4-1 and TRBJ1-1, with D uncertain. Germline V gives CDR1 MGHRA, CDR2 YSYEKL. The CDR3 is 15 residues long. V was pared by 0 bases and J by 0 bases, with 8 bases between. The CDR3 sequence is CASSQDRQVNTEAFL. The CDR3 coding sequence is TGCGCCAGCAGCCAAGATCGCCAGGTGAACACTGAAGCTTTCTTG.

This clonotype showed up many times. The chain combines TRBV27 with TRBJ2-5; 8 bases match TRBD1. This CDR3 is 14 amino acids long. J lost 5 bases, V lost 5 bases, and 7 bases had no gene match. CDR1 MNHEY and CDR2 SMNVEV come from the germline V gene (reference sequence). DNA of the CDR3: TGTGCCAGCAGTCCACGACAGGGGTCGGAGACCCAGTACTTC. Residues: CASSPRQGSETQYF.